A selection of T cell receptor beta chains follows, all from one sample in a study of cytomegalovirus exposure and HLA in healthy donors. Sequencing was performed with immunoSEQ multiplex PCR; in TCRdb, only in-frame clones are kept and a portion is missing. The sample lists under 150,000 clones, approximately 78% occurring once. Sequenced: PBMCs. Source of these receptors: a woman aged 50 to 65 in good health and CMV-seropositive. Both conserved end residues are part of each CDR3. The D gene is left open where the match is weak. The size of a clone is reported for some rows only, either as once, few or many, or as a class for expanded clones.

v_call,d_call,clone_size,j_call,cdr3_aa,cdr3_nt
TRBV19,TRBD1,.,TRBJ1-3,CASTDTGGSGNTIYF,TGTGCCAGTACCGATACAGGGGGCTCTGGAAACACCATATATTTT
TRBV19,TRBD2,.,TRBJ2-5,CASKNSGIQETQYF,TGTGCCAGTAAGAATAGCGGGATCCAAGAGACCCAGTACTTC
TRBV7-9,.,once,TRBJ2-1,CASNRDSYNEQFF,TGTGCCAGCAACCGTGACAGCTACAATGAGCAGTTCTTC
TRBV6-1,.,.,TRBJ2-5,CASSDYRVGETQYF,TGTGCCAGCAGTGATTACAGGGTGGGAGAGACCCAGTACTTC
TRBV6-1,.,.,TRBJ1-1,CASSEGTRNTEAFF,TGTGCCAGCAGTGAAGGAACAAGAAACACTGAAGCTTTCTTT
TRBV4-1,TRBD1,.,TRBJ1-4,CASSQGQGGEKLFF,TGCGCCAGCAGCCAAGGACAGGGCGGGGAAAAACTGTTTTTT
TRBV2,.,.,TRBJ2-5,CASSEVTVGGEQYF,TGTGCCAGCAGTGAGGTGACAGTTGGTGGAGAGCAGTACTTC
TRBV18,.,.,TRBJ2-5,CASSLLPQVAQETQYF,TGTGCCAGCTCCCTATTGCCACAGGTGGCTCAAGAGACCCAGTACTTC
TRBV28,.,.,TRBJ1-5,CASSSLRGGGVQPQHF,TGTGCCAGCAGTTCTCTAAGGGGAGGAGGGGTTCAGCCCCAGCATTTT
TRBV6-5,TRBD1,.,TRBJ2-5,CASSLDREETQYF,TGTGCCAGCAGCCTTGACAGGGAGGAGACCCAGTACTTC